This TCR beta chain was recorded in a study of CD8 T cells in ankylosing spondylitis. Study observations and caveats: The authors found the disease-linked clones to be CD8+ and relatively rare in peripheral blood. There was reportedly significant enrichment of clones that were disease-linked in matched ankylosing spondylitis synovial fluid.

From the 5' RACE reads, TCRdb called clonotypes with MiXCR, one entry per CDR3 protein. Counted here are around 130,000 distinct CDR3 sequences, over 6.5% occurring once; the ten biggest clones make up 12%. The CDR3 contains 15 residues. Looked up from germline, CDR1 is SGHDT and CDR2 is YYEEEE. Losses at the gene ends were 4 bases for V and 3 bases for J; bases not matched to a gene: 7. This clonotype was detected many times. Its matching antigen is unknown. The rearrangement joins TRBV5-6 to TRBJ2-4; 7 bases are a match to TRBD2. Material for sequencing was blood, either unsorted or a sorted T cell fraction (not recorded which). The TCR was taken from a male donor with ankylosing spondylitis or in good health (not recorded which). Written as DNA, the CDR3 is TGTGCCAGCAGCCCTGGGGGGGTCGACAAAAACATTCAGTACTTC. Translated: CASSPGGVDKNIQYF.